This TCR beta chain was identified during a study of PD-L1 blockade in urothelial cancer. In germline, CDR1 is SNHLY, CDR2 FYNNEI. The V end was cut by 8 bases, the J end by 5 bases, with 10 bases between. The CDR3 totals 12 residues. The repertoire was sequenced with immunoSEQ multiplex PCR; TCRdb's copy has only in-frame clones and lacks some. The sample has about 25,000 clones, more than 70% seen once. This sample's time point: peripheral blood 6 weeks after treatment start. Urothelial carcinoma in patients was locally advanced or metastatic. All patients handed over anywhere from 1 to 8 samples, pretreatment and on-treatment.

This receptor was obtained from a man aged 70 or older with urothelial cancer. Here the sequenced sample was PBMCs, taken around atezolizumab (anti-PD-L1) treatment. The V gene is TRBV2, the J gene TRBJ2-1; possibly TRBD2 for D (5 bases). This CDR3 reads CASHLADNEQFF. In DNA, the CDR3 is TGTGCCAGCCACCTAGCAGACAATGAGCAGTTCTTC.